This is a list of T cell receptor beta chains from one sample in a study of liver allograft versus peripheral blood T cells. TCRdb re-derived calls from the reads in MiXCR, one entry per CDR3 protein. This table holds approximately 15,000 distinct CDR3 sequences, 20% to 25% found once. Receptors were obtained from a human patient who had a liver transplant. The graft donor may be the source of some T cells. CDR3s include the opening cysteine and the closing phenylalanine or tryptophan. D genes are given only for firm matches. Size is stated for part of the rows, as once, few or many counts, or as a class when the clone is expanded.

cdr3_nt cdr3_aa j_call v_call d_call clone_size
TGTGCCAGCAGCTTAGACACCCTTAGAGGGAGCGGGGCCAACGTCCTGACTTTC CASSLDTLRGSGANVLTF TRBJ2-6 TRBV7-2 . .
TGTGCCAGCTCCCGGGGAGTTAATGAAAAACTGTTTTTT CASSRGVNEKLFF TRBJ1-4 TRBV6-5 . many
TGTGCCAGCAGCCCCAGGACAGGGACCAACACTGAAGCTTTCTTT CASSPRTGTNTEAFF TRBJ1-1 TRBV5-6 TRBD1 .
TGTGCCAGCAGTTACTTGCCACCTGCAACTAATGAAAAACTGTTTTTT CASSYLPPATNEKLFF TRBJ1-4 TRBV6-6 . many
TGTGCCATCGAGGGACAGGGCGACAATGAGCAGTTCTTC CAIEGQGDNEQFF TRBJ2-1 TRBV10-3 TRBD1 medium-sized
TGCAGCGTCGGGGTTGGGGAGACTGAAGCTTTCTTT CSVGVGETEAFF TRBJ1-1 TRBV29-1 . medium-sized
TGTGCTAGTGGTTTGGTACTTGGGGGGCCGGACTATGGCTACACCTTC CASGLVLGGPDYGYTF TRBJ1-2 TRBV12-5 . .
TGTGCCAGCGATAAACGGGTTACTATCACTGAAGCTTTCTTT CASDKRVTITEAFF TRBJ1-1 TRBV28 . .
TGTGCCAGCAGCTTGGCTAGCGGGTACACCGGGGAGCTGTTTTTT CASSLASGYTGELFF TRBJ2-2 TRBV5-5 TRBD2 .
TGTGCCAGCAGCCCCCGTCCCGAGGGTGAGCAGTTCTTC CASSPRPEGEQFF TRBJ2-1 TRBV13 . few
TGTGCCAGCTCACCGCCTGCTAGCGGGGGGTGGACAGATACGCAGTATTTT CASSPPASGGWTDTQYF TRBJ2-3 TRBV18 TRBD2 medium-sized
TGTGCCAGCAGCCAAGATAGGAACACTGAAGCTTTCTTT CASSQDRNTEAFF TRBJ1-1 TRBV14 . .
TGTGCCAGCAGTGTCACGGGACAGGGCGTTTTAAATGAAGCTTTCTTT CASSVTGQGVLNEAFF TRBJ1-1 TRBV6-1 TRBD1 many